This T cell receptor beta chain was retrieved from a study of blood T cell repertoires in COVID-19. For the study at large: Collection of acute and convalescent COVID-19 samples took place in the United States, Italy and Spain. The analysed material was cDNA or gDNA that came from T cells, B-cell-depleted T cells, or PBMCs.

In the original workflow: Nucleated cell number was recorded as an estimate derived from reference gene primer amplification. TCRdb keeps only in-frame clones here, not all; method: immunoSEQ multiplex PCR. The V and J calls and clone size were taken over from that table, and D and trimming were inferred from the DNA. The sample lists some 140,000 clones, 75% to 90% occurring once. Losses at the gene ends were 5 bases for V and 2 bases for J; bases not matched to a gene: 9. The germline V gene encodes CDR1 SGHVS and CDR2 FQNEAQ. The CDR3 spans 17 residues. Specimen: peripheral blood. The chain joins TRBV7-8 to TRBJ2-6, with 7 bases fitting TRBD1. This receptor was taken from a man aged 45 to 65 with active COVID-19. The CDR3 loop is CASSQTLTGAGANVLTF. The CDR3 DNA reads TGTGCCAGCAGCCAAACCCTTACAGGGGCTGGGGCCAACGTCCTGACTTTC.